These 2 T cell receptor beta chains came from one sample sequenced in a study of blood T cells in healthy people across ages. With a J-beta primer mix and a sample-barcoded 5' primer, a second PCR ran roughly 6 to 12 cycles. TCRdb passed the 5' RACE reads through MiXCR, listing each CDR3 protein once. The sample lists approximately 1,000,000 distinct CDR3 sequences; 35% to 45% were seen once. The sequenced sample was blood. The receptors stem from a young man in good health.

V gene TRBV7-8 combines with J gene TRBJ2-3; no definite D call. Germline values: CDR1 SGHVS, CDR2 FQNEAQ. The CDR3 extends over 16 amino acids. Trimming stripped 5 bases from V and 2 bases from J, with 17 bases between. CDR3 coding DNA: TGTGCCAGCAGCCCGCTCGGTCACGCTAACACAGATACGCAGTATTTT. Amino acids: CASSPLGHANTDTQYF.

Only a few counts were recorded for this clonotype. The J gene is TRBJ2-1, the V gene TRBV3-1; 7 positions match TRBD1. Trimming removed 2 bases from V and 2 bases from J; junction bases left unmatched: 9. This CDR3 is 17 amino acids long. Germline CDR1 and CDR2: LGHDT and YNNKEL (reference sequence). The CDR3 loop is CASSQNIGDSTYNEQFF. The DNA of the CDR3 is TGTGCCAGCAGCCAAAATATCGGGGACAGTACCTACAATGAGCAGTTCTTC.